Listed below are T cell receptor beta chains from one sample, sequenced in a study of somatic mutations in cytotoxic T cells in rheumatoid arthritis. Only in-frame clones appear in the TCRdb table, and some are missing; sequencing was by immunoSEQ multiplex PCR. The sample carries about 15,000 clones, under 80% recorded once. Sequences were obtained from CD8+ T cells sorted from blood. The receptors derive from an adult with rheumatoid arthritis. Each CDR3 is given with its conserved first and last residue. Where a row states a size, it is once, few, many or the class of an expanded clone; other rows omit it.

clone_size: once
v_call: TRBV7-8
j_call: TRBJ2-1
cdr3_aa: CASSFLPGTYNEQFF

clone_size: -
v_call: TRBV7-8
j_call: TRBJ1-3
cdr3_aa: CASSFGITGNTIYF

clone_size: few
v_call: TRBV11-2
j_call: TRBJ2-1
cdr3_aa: CASSLTLGNEQFF

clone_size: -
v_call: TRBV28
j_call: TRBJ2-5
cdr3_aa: CASSLWRLGGETQYF

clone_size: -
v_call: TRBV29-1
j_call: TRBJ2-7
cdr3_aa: CSVVELGYEQYF

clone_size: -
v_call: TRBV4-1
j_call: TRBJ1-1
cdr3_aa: CASSQTGAEAFF

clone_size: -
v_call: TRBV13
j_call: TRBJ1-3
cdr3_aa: CASSGPNSSGNTIYF

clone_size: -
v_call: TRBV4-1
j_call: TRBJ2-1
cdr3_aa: CAGSLQIPGTGHNEQFF

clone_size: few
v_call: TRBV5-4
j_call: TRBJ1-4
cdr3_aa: CASSLGGRGEKLFF

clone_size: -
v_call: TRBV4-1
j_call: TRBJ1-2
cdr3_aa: CASSQGPGIAGDGYTF

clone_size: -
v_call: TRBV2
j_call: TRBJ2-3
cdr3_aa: CASSETPGLKRTDTQYF

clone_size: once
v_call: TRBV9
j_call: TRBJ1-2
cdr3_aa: CASSVGPYGYTF

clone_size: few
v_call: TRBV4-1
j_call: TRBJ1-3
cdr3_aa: CASSPKTGGLDTIYF

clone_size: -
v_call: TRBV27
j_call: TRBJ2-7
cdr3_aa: CASSPPGSPYEQYF

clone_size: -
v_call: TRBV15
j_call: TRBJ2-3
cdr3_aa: CATSRTTGVFTDTQYF

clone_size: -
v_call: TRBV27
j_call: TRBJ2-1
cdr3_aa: CASSLAGGSYNEQFF

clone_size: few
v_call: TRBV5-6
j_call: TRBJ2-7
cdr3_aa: CASSASLDSYEQYF

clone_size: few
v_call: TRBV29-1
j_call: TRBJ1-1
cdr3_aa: CSEGTGGEAFF

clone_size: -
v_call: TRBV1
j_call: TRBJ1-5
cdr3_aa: CTTSDRGEWNQPQHF

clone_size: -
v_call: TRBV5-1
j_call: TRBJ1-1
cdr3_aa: CASSLYGGDTEAFF

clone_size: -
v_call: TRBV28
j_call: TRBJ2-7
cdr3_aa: CASRQGSYEQYF

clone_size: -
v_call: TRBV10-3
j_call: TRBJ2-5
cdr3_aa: CAISDWGQGQETQYF

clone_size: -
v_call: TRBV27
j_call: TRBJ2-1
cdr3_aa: CASSLGRGAIPYNEQFF

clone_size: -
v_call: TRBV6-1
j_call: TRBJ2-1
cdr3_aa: CASSEASTGYNEQFF

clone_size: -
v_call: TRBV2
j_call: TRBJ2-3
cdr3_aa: CASYDPFTDTQYF

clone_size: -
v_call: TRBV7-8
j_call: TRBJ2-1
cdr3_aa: CASSTRADNEQFF

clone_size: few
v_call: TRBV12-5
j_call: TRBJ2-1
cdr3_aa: CASAPPSYNEQFF

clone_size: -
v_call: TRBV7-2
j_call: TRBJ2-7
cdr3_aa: CASSTGLAGYEQYF

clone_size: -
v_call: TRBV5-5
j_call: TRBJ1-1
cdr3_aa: CASSLSTGGARTEAFF

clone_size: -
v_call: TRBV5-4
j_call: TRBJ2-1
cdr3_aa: CASSLRGGNEQFF

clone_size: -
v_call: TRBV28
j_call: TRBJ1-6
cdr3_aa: CGGPTGSSPLHF

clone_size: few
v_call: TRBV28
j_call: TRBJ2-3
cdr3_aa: CASSSLGFPETDTQYF

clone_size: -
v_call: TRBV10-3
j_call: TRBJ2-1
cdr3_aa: CATQTSGGDEQFF

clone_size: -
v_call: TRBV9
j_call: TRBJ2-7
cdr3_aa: CASSVGTDEQYF

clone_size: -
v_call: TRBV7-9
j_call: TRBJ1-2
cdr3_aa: CASSLGPNLNYGYTF

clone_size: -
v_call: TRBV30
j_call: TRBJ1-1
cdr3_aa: CAGGPNTEAFF

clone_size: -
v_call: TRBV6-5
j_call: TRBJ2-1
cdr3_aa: CASSQQNNEQFF

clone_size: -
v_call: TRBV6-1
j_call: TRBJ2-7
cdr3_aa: CASSLLAGVYEQYF

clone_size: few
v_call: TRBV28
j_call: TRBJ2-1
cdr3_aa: CASTLGPSYNEQFF

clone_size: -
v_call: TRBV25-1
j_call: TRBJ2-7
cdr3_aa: CASSDLNRGSHEQYF

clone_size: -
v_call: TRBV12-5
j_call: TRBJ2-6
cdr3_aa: CASGSDTGSWANVLTF

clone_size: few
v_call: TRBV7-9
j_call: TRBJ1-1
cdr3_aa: CASSPRTGITEAFF

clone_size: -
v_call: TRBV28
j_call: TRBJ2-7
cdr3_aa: CASSVTGGSYEQYF

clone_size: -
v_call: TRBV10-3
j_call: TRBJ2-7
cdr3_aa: CAISDGTGEHEQYF

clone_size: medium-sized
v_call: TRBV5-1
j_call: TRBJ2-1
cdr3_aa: CASSLVGGRTYNEQFF

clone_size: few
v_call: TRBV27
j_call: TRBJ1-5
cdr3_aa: CASSADSGNQPQHF

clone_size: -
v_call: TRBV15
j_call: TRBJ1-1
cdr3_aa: CATSRVGFGYEAFF

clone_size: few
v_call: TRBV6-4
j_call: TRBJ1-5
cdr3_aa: CASAIRPQHF

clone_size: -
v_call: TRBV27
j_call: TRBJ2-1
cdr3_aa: CASSLDIKRYEQFF

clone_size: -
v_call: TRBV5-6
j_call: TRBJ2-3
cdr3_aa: CASSSRWTYTDTQYF

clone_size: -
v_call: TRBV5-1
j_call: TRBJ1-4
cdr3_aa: CASSLEEGLGTNEKLFF

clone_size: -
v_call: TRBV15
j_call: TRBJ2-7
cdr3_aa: CATSTSESSYEQYF

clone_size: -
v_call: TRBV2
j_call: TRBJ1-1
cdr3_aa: CASSGSVGGTEAFF

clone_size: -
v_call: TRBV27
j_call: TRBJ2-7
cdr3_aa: CASRLAGEYEQYF

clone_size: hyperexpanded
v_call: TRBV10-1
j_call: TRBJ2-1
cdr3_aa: CASSGGNEQFF

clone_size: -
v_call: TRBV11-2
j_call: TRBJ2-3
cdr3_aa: CASSLVGFGWEKDTQYF

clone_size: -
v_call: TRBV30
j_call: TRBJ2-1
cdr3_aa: CAWSRDSGIDEQFF

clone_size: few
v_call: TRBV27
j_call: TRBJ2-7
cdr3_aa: CASSYSQGYEQYF

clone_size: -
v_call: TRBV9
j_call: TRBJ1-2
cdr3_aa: CASSVDKGTYGYTF